This T cell receptor (beta chain) was identified in a study of patients and donors after allogeneic stem cell transplantation (dated by TCRdb to the early 2020s). This clonotype has at least ten counts. The antigen this receptor binds is unknown. It has no much larger one-base neighbor in the sample; base qualities were not kept. The library was prepared using RT-PCR. The run used a NextSeq 550. In TCRdb, the public reads were trimmed at Q25 with fastp and aligned with MiXCR, with productive beta chains retained. Under each unique CDR3 protein, matching rows form one entry showing the most common genes and DNA. The sample records approximately 27,000 distinct CDR3 sequences, 6.5% to 10% of which are singletons. About 44% of the sample is in the top ten clones. This receptor was identified in a human donor who was either an allogeneic HSCT recipient or a stem cell or donor lymphocyte infusion donor (not recorded which). It is not recorded whose cells these are; they may come from a transplant donor. Sequenced sample: blood, either unsorted or a sorted T cell fraction (not recorded which).

The nucleotides read TGTGCCAGCAGCCCGTGGACAGGGCGGAGGTCGGGTGAAAAACTGTTTTTT. It translates to CASSPWTGRRSGEKLFF. The rearranged segments are TRBV5-6 and TRBJ1-4, and 8 bases in between align with TRBD1. Reading the germline V gene gives CDR1 SGHDT and CDR2 YYEEEE. Spanning cysteine to phenylalanine, the CDR3 consists of 17 amino acids. This entry keeps only the CDR3 DNA: 51 bases, framed from base 1. From V the trimming removes 4 bases and from J it removes 7 bases, while the gene matches leave 15 bases of the junction unaccounted for.